The 7 T cell receptor beta chains given below trace back to one sample, sequenced in a study of cytomegalovirus exposure and HLA in healthy donors. The PCR ran on 60 Vbeta and 13 Jbeta primers. Assay used: immunoSEQ multiplex PCR; TCRdb lists only in-frame clones, some missing. Seen here are 150,000 or so clones, roughly 74% observed once, and the top ten hold approximately 2.6%. The sample consisted of PBMCs. The receptors were gathered from a man younger than 35 in good health and CMV-seronegative.

The gene calls are TRBV5-1 and TRBJ2-7, with D possibly being TRBD2 (6 bases). V shed 2 bases and J shed 1 base, with 16 bases lying between them. CDR3 length: 16 residues. Germline lookup yields CDR1 SGHRS and CDR2 YFSETQ. Here the CDR3 DNA reads TGCGCCAGCAGCTTCCTCGGACGGGACTTTTCCTACGAGCAGTACGTC. This codes for CASSFLGRDFSYEQYV.

This clone has more than one count but fewer than ten. This CDR3 reads CATSVRGPGANVLTF. The CDR3 bases are TGTGCCACCAGCGTAAGGGGGCCCGGGGCCAACGTCCTGACTTTC. The V call is TRBV15, the J call TRBJ2-6; 7 bases agree with TRBD1. This CDR3 is 15 amino acids long. Germline V gene lookup returns CDR1 LNHNV and CDR2 YYDKDF (reference sequence). V dropped 5 bases and J dropped 4; count of bases not matched to a gene: 5.

This chain uses TRBV5-1 with TRBJ2-3; the D gene is possibly TRBD1 (5 bases). CDR1 and CDR2 from the germline V gene are SGHRS and YFSETQ. Trimming removed 0 bases at V and 0 bases at J, with 8 bases between. The CDR3 has 15 amino acids. The CDR3 DNA reads TGCGCCAGCAGCTTGGGACAGAGAAGCACAGATACGCAGTATTTT. It yields the protein CASSLGQRSTDTQYF.

The V gene is TRBV7-6, the J gene TRBJ1-4, with TRBD1 identical over 7 bases. CDR1 is SGHVS and CDR2 is FNYEAQ in the germline V gene. V gave up 5 bases and J gave up 11 bases; unmatched junction bases: 11. This CDR3 has 14 amino acids. CDR3 in DNA: TGTGCCAGCAGCCCGGGGACAGCGAAGGGGAAACTGTTTTTT. It codes for CASSPGTAKGKLFF.

The J gene is TRBJ2-5, the V gene TRBV4-2; D might be TRBD1 (6 bases). CDR3 size: 15 residues. Germline lookup yields CDR1 LGHNA and CDR2 YNFKEQ. Trimming left V 3 bases short and J 5 bases short, with 16 bases between. The DNA of the CDR3 is TGTGCCAGCAGCCAGGAAGGGGGAAAAGGGGAGACCCAGTACTTC. This codes for CASSQEGGKGETQYF.

The rearrangement uses TRBV7-9 and TRBJ2-5; the D gene is possibly TRBD1 (6 bases). CDR1 is SEHNR and CDR2 is FQNEAQ in the germline V gene (reference sequence). With 3 bases removed from V and 4 bases from J, the gap between germline ends came to 6 bases. This CDR3 is 12 amino acids long. CDR3 nucleotide sequence: TGTGCCAGCAGCTTCAGGGGAGAGACCCAGTACTTC. Residues: CASSFRGETQYF.

The chain combines TRBV7-2 with TRBJ1-1; a weak D match, TRBD1 (6 bases). The CDR3 extends over 16 amino acids. CDR1 SGHTA and CDR2 FQGNSA come from the germline V gene. V lost 5 bases, J lost 4 bases, and 20 bases lay in between. CDR3 DNA sequence: TGTGCCAGCAGCGCAAGGGGGGGTGTCTCGTCCACTGAAGCTTTCTTT. This translates into CASSARGGVSSTEAFF.